This TCR beta chain emerged from a study of T cells in Graves' hyperthyroidism and ophthalmopathy. Uncontrolled infection, other autoimmune disease, pregnancy and lactation each barred patients from inclusion. Approximately 9.3 ml of fresh peripheral blood supplied the PBMCs. This clonotype occurred many times. The antigen is undetermined. Overall study results and limits: A model of 13 V-J features distinguished ophthalmopathy from stable hyperthyroidism. Peripheral blood also featured most of the thyroid clonotypes expanded above 0.001.

V was shortened by 0 bases and J by 3 bases, with 12 bases between the two germline ends. Germline V gene lookup returns CDR1 LGHNA and CDR2 YSLEER. The CDR3 has 15 residues. RNA transcripts gave rise to amplified TCR beta CDR3 regions. The HTBI primer set drove a first-round RT-PCR of the TCR CDR3. TCRdb recomputed calls from the multiplex PCR reads with MiXCR, one row per CDR3 protein. The sample has under 800,000 distinct CDR3 sequences; 14% are singletons. This TCR was recovered from a woman aged 18-29 years with Graves' hyperthyroidism. Sequenced: blood. This rearrangement joins TRBV4-3 to TRBJ2-7; D gene unclear. CDR3 region: CASSQDPRNDYEQYF. Written as DNA, the CDR3 is TGCGCCAGCAGCCAAGATCCCAGAAATGACTACGAGCAGTACTTC.